The 28 T cell receptor beta chains reported below all come from one sample, sequenced in a study of T cells in Graves' hyperthyroidism and ophthalmopathy. RNA transcripts yielded amplified TCR beta CDR3 regions. Carried out on the TCR CDR3, a first-round RT-PCR used the HTBI primer set. TCRdb analysed the multiplex PCR reads with MiXCR anew, one entry per CDR3 protein. The sample holds hundreds of thousands of distinct CDR3 sequences; over 35% are singletons and the top ten take approximately 8.7%. The source material was blood. The receptors originated from a young man with Graves' hyperthyroidism.

This clonotype was observed a few times. V usage is TRBV9 and J usage is TRBJ2-2; tentatively, D is TRBD1 (6 bases). CDR1 is SGDLS and CDR2 is YYNGEE in the germline V gene. The V gene lost 5 bases and the J gene lost 6 bases, with 17 bases spanning the gap. The CDR3 consists of 15 residues. The CDR3 here is CASRFDRRGAGELFF. CDR3 DNA: TGTGCCAGCAGATTCGACAGGCGAGGTGCCGGGGAGCTGTTTTTT.

The chain is built from TRBV6-5 and TRBJ1-4; unclear D gene. This CDR3 region has 14 residues. The germline V gene encodes CDR1 MNHEY and CDR2 SVGAGI. V was shortened by 2 bases and J by 5 bases, with 9 bases between the two germline ends. The CDR3 loop is CASSYRHRNEKLFF. CDR3 in DNA: TGTGCCAGCAGTTACCGGCATAGAAATGAAAAACTGTTTTTT.

This clonotype has at least ten counts. This chain links TRBV29-1 with TRBJ2-6, with 7 positions matching TRBD1. The CDR3 covers 15 residues. Germline V gene sequence: CDR1 SQVTM, CDR2 ANQGSEA. Losses at the gene ends were 5 bases for V and 2 bases for J; bases not matched to a gene: 6. Written as DNA, the CDR3 is TGCAGCGTTTTGGAAACAGGGGCTGGGGCCAACGTCCTGACTTTC. Translation gives CSVLETGAGANVLTF.

In its sample, this clonotype was seen many times. The chain combines TRBV12-3 or TRBV12-4 with TRBJ1-5, with D unclear. The V end lost 3 bases, the J end lost 5 bases, and 5 bases lay between the germline ends. This CDR3 is 12 amino acids long. The CDR3, as DNA: TGTGCCAGCAGTTTTGAGGATCAGCCCCAGCATTTT. Translating gives CASSFEDQPQHF.

The chain uses TRBV7-3 and TRBJ1-3; TRBD1 is a possible D gene (5 bases). Germline values: CDR1 SGHTA, CDR2 FQGTGA. The V gene lost 8 bases and the J gene lost 3 bases, with 17 bases spanning the gap. This CDR3 has 15 residues. The DNA of the CDR3 is TGTGCCAGCGGGGGACTAGCGGGATATGGAAACACCATATATTTT. Translation: CASGGLAGYGNTIYF.

This clonotype was counted at least ten times. This sequence joins TRBV29-1 and TRBJ1-1; D ambiguous. The germline V and J ends were trimmed by 7 bases and 8 bases, with 11 bases remaining between them. This CDR3 is 10 amino acids long. Germline assignment: CDR1 SQVTM and CDR2 ANQGSEA. The CDR3 nucleotides are TGCAGCGCCAAGGGAAACGAAGCTTTCTTT. Amino acid sequence: CSAKGNEAFF.

This clonotype was seen ten or more times. The chain is built from TRBV2 and TRBJ1-5; D possibly corresponds to TRBD1 (5 bases). V lost 1 base, J lost 10 bases, and 14 bases lay in between. The CDR3 sequence is 14 residues long. CDR1 is SNHLY and CDR2 is FYNNEI in the germline V gene. CDR3 coding DNA: TGTGCCAGCAGTGAAGGGCAGGGACCAGGACCCCAGCATTTT. It encodes CASSEGQGPGPQHF. Full variable domain (missing parts from reference TRBV2 and TRBJ1-5): EPEVTQTPSHQVTQMGQEVILRCVPISNHLYFYWYRQILGQKVEFLVSFYNNEISEKSEIFDDQFSVERPDGSNFTLKIRSTKLEDSAMYFCASSEGQGPGPQHFGDGTRLSIL.

This chain links TRBV6-5 with TRBJ1-2, with a possible D match to TRBD1 (5 bases). The CDR3 has 14 residues. From germline, CDR1 is MNHEY and CDR2 SVGAGI. V was pared by 8 bases and J by 5 bases, with 18 bases between. CDR3 sequence reads: CASVDSGSLYGYTF. The CDR3 DNA is TGTGCCAGCGTGGACTCAGGGAGCTTATATGGCTACACCTTC.

The chain uses TRBV20-1 and TRBJ1-2; TRBD1 agrees at 7 bases. The CDR3 sequence is 14 residues long. Per germline, CDR1 DFQATT and CDR2 SNEGSKA (reference sequence). Trimming at V came to 5 bases and at J to 3 bases, leaving 9 bases not matched to a gene. The CDR3 coding sequence is TGCAGTGCTGGCACAACAGGGGAGTACTATGGCTACACCTTC. As protein: CSAGTTGEYYGYTF.

This chain uses TRBV7-9 with TRBJ1-2; 7 nucleotides agree with TRBD1. There are 16 residues in the CDR3. After removal of 3 bases from V and 8 bases from J, the junction contained 15 bases not matched to a gene. Germline lookup yields CDR1 SEHNR and CDR2 FQNEAQ (reference sequence). CDR3 DNA: TGTGCCAGCAGCTTTTGGGGGGACAGCTCCTTCTACGGCTACACCTTC. Translating it yields CASSFWGDSSFYGYTF.

This chain links TRBV2 with TRBJ1-5; 8 nucleotides agree with TRBD1. The CDR3 length is 16 residues. V was clipped by 7 bases and J by 2 bases; unmatched bases: 10. Germline lookup yields CDR1 SNHLY and CDR2 FYNNEI. This CDR3 reads CASTLTGQGGNQPQHF. In nucleotides, the CDR3 is TGTGCCAGCACCCTGACCGGACAGGGCGGCAATCAGCCCCAGCATTTT.

There are many counts of this clonotype. The CDR3 loop is CASSLRTADYEQYF. DNA for the CDR3: TGTGCCAGTAGTCTCCGGACAGCAGACTACGAGCAGTACTTC. The V gene is TRBV19, the J gene TRBJ2-7, with a tentative D call TRBD1 (6 bases). The germline V gene encodes CDR1 LNHDA and CDR2 SQIVND (reference sequence). The CDR3 has 14 amino acids. V lost 5 bases and J lost 3, with 14 bases in between.

The table lists this clonotype with many counts. The chain recombines TRBV19 with TRBJ1-2, with D possibly being TRBD1 (6 bases). Germline CDR1 LNHDA, CDR2 SQIVND (reference sequence). The germline V and J ends were trimmed by 4 bases and 0 bases, with 12 bases remaining between them. The CDR3 totals 15 residues. The DNA of the CDR3 is TGTGCCAGTAGTAGCGGTACAGGGACTAACTATGGCTACACCTTC. This encodes CASSSGTGTNYGYTF.

This clonotype was counted ten times or more. The genes are TRBV12-3 or TRBV12-4 and TRBJ1-5; D perhaps matches TRBD1 (5 bases). Trimming removed 5 bases at V and 6 bases at J, with 11 bases between. The CDR3 is 13 amino acids. The CDR3 reads CASSRGKGQPQHF. The CDR3 DNA reads as TGTGCCAGCAGTCGGGGGAAGGGTCAGCCCCAGCATTTT.

V is TRBV20-1 and J is TRBJ2-2; perhaps D is TRBD1 or TRBD2 (5 bases each). The CDR3 spans 14 residues. Germline V gene sequence: CDR1 DFQATT, CDR2 SNEGSKA (reference sequence). V gave up 3 bases and J gave up 5 bases, with 13 bases separating them. The CDR3 loop is CSARGEFGTGELFF. The CDR3 coding sequence is TGCAGTGCTAGGGGGGAGTTTGGGACCGGGGAGCTGTTTTTT.

The chain combines TRBV7-2 with TRBJ2-5; 9 nucleotides align to TRBD2. This CDR3 is 15 amino acids long. Trimming at V came to 5 bases and at J to 4 bases, leaving 8 bases not matched to a gene. Germline CDR1 and CDR2: SGHTA and FQGNSA. CDR3 in DNA: TGTGCCAGCAGCCCTCTAGCGGGGAGGGGAGAGACCCAGTACTTC. This sequence encodes CASSPLAGRGETQYF.

This clonotype showed up many times. The chain is built from TRBV7-9 and TRBJ2-5, with a weak D call TRBD2 (6 bases). V was cut by 2 bases and J by 2 bases, with 12 bases left in between. The CDR3 contains 15 residues. Germline CDR1 SEHNR, CDR2 FQNEAQ (reference sequence). DNA of the CDR3: TGTGCCAGCAGCTTACCTAGCGCGTTACAAGAGACCCAGTACTTC. It translates to CASSLPSALQETQYF. The variable domain in full, with the rest retrieved from reference TRBV7-9 and TRBJ2-5, is DTGVSQNPRHKITKRGQNVTFRCDPISEHNRLYWYRQTLGQGPEFLTYFQNEAQLEKSRLLSDRFSAERPKGSFSTLEIQRTEQGDSAMYLCASSLPSALQETQYFGPGTRLLVL.

The J gene is TRBJ1-5, the V gene TRBV12-3 or TRBV12-4, with a tentative D call TRBD1 (6 bases). Trimming pared 8 bases from V and 7 bases from J, leaving 15 bases between. CDR3 length: 13 amino acids. The CDR3 loop reads CASVRDTSQPQHF. The CDR3 DNA reads TGTGCCAGCGTACGGGACACCTCCCAGCCCCAGCATTTT.

About this clonotype: Relative to the germline gene, one junction end is altered; a read error may explain this. This chain joins TRBV5-1 and TRBJ1-1, with D maybe TRBD1 (5 bases). Germline V gene sequence: CDR1 SGHRS, CDR2 YFSETQ. This CDR3 contains 15 residues. CDR3: CASSLDWAGPTEAFF. DNA for the CDR3: TGTGCCAGCAGCTTGGATTGGGCGGGGCCCACTGAAGCTTTCTTT.

About this clonotype itself: A read error is likely, as this CDR3 ends without the conserved phenylalanine or tryptophan. The chain links TRBV12-3 or TRBV12-4 to TRBJ1-1; D is ambiguous. V lost 5 bases, J lost 2 bases, and 9 bases lay in between. This CDR3 spans 13 amino acids. The CDR3 DNA follows: TGTGCCAGCAGTGGCGTGGGAAACACTGAAGCTTTCTCT. Protein product: CASSGVGNTEAFS.

This clonotype occurred many times. The chain joins TRBV9 to TRBJ2-6, with D uncertain. The CDR3 length is 15 residues. Trimming took 1 base from V and 2 from J, leaving 7 bases between them. Per the germline V gene, CDR1 is SGDLS and CDR2 is YYNGEE. The CDR3: CASSVLSAGANVLTF. Here the CDR3 DNA reads TGTGCCAGCAGCGTACTCAGCGCTGGGGCCAACGTCCTGACTTTC.

This clonotype turned up a few times. This sequence joins TRBV20-1 and TRBJ2-7; tentative D call: TRBD2 (6 bases). This CDR3 contains 13 residues. V was cut by 1 base and J by 4 bases, with 11 bases left in between. Germline CDR1 DFQATT, CDR2 SNEGSKA (reference sequence). CDR3 sequence (DNA): TGCAGTGCTAGAGCGGAGGGTAGATACGAGCAGTACTTC. Translated, it gives CSARAEGRYEQYF.

This clonotype was found a few times. The CDR3 loop is CASSPPGNAYEQYF. DNA for the CDR3: TGTGCCAGCAGCCCTCCGGGGAATGCCTACGAGCAGTACTTC. V usage is TRBV5-4 and J usage is TRBJ2-7; possible D gene TRBD2, 5 bases. Trimming cost V 4 bases and J 2 bases, with 13 bases left between them. There are 14 residues in the CDR3. CDR1 and CDR2 from the germline V gene are SGHNT and YYREEE (reference sequence). Complete variable domain (other parts from reference TRBV5-4 and TRBJ2-7): ETGVTQSPTHLIKTRGQQVTLRCSSQSGHNTVSWYQQALGQGPQFIFQYYREEENGRGNFPPRFSGLQFPNYSSELNVNALELDDSALYLCASSPPGNAYEQYFGPGTRLTVT.

The table lists this clonotype with a few counts. This could be a read error, since a much larger clone is one nucleotide away. This chain uses TRBV7-2 with TRBJ1-5; 8 positions agree with TRBD1. There are 11 residues in the CDR3. Germline V gene sequence: CDR1 SGHTA, CDR2 FQGNSA. Trimming at V came to 3 bases and at J to 12 bases, leaving 1 base not matched to a gene. The CDR3 nucleotides are TGTGCCAGCAGCTTCGGACAGGGCCAGCATTTT. Protein: CASSFGQGQHF.

The chain employs TRBV28 and TRBJ1-1; D gene uncertain. Germline loops: CDR1 MDHEN, CDR2 SYDVKM. V was trimmed by 8 bases and J by 0 bases, leaving 13 bases between them. The CDR3 length is 14 residues. The CDR3 DNA reads as TGTGCCAGCGAGAACGGAGGGATGAACACTGAAGCTTTCTTT. It encodes CASENGGMNTEAFF. Complete variable domain (other parts from reference TRBV28 and TRBJ1-1): DVKVTQSSRYLVKRTGEKVFLECVQDMDHENMFWYRQDPGLGLRLIYFSYDVKMKEKGDIPEGYSVSREKKERFSLILESASTNQTSMYLCASENGGMNTEAFFGQGTRLTVV.

In this sample, this clonotype turned up many times. This rearrangement joins TRBV19 to TRBJ1-1; D unresolved. The germline gives CDR1 LNHDA, CDR2 SQIVND (reference sequence). This CDR3 comprises 14 residues. Trimming cost V 7 bases and J 0 bases, with 12 bases left between them. CDR3 region: CASIGDRLNTEAFF. The CDR3 DNA reads TGTGCCAGTATTGGCGACCGACTGAACACTGAAGCTTTCTTT.

As regards this clonotype: Just one base apart from a much larger clone, this may be a read error. The chain employs TRBV29-1 and TRBJ2-7; 7 bases match TRBD1. V lost 6 bases to trimming and J lost 5 bases; unmatched junction nucleotides: 10. This CDR3 is 13 amino acids long. CDR1 and CDR2 from the germline V gene are SQVTM and ANQGSEA. The CDR3, as DNA: TGCAGCGTGGTAGGACAGGCCTACCACGAGCAGTACTTC. Translation gives CSVVGQAYHEQYF.

Only a few counts were recorded for this clonotype. The genes are TRBV5-1 and TRBJ1-6; D remains unclear. This CDR3 region has 15 residues. V was trimmed by 4 bases and J by 7 bases, leaving 15 bases between them. The germline V gene encodes CDR1 SGHRS and CDR2 YFSETQ. The CDR3 loop reads CASSPGRMLNSPLHF. CDR3 coding DNA: TGCGCCAGCAGCCCGGGCAGAATGTTAAATTCACCCCTCCACTTT.